This T cell receptor beta chain was identified in a study of blood T cell repertoires in COVID-19. As for the study in general: The samples span acute and convalescent COVID-19 from the United States, Italy and Spain.

Participants, roughly 18 to 90 years old, spanned fewer than 25 US areas. Participants reported their clinical history, and cohort assignment relied on those reports. Measured with immunoSEQ multiplex PCR; TCRdb has only the in-frame clones, and not every one. Here the sample spans some 220,000 clones, about 79% being singletons. The CDR3 loop spans 17 amino acids. V shed 5 bases, J shed 0 bases, and the junction held 8 bases outside the gene matches. Germline assignment: CDR1 SGHVS and CDR2 FQNEAQ. The sequence came from a woman aged 40-49 years with acute COVID-19. The genes are TRBV7-8 and TRBJ2-7, with 12 bases lining up with TRBD2. The sequenced material came from PBMCs or T cells enriched from blood (not recorded which). CDR3 bases: TGTGCCAGCAGCCCGTCGCCGACTAGCGGGAGCTCCTACGAGCAGTACTTC. It encodes CASSPSPTSGSSYEQYF.